The clone carrying this T cell receptor (beta chain) was counted many times. The sample belongs to a study of neurological immune-mediated disorders. TCRdb reanalysed the 5' RACE reads using MiXCR and keeps one entry per CDR3 protein. In the table there are roughly 75,000 distinct CDR3 sequences, 2.5% to 3% of which are singletons. The material sequenced was PBMCs. The receptor comes from a woman aged 30 to 39 with multiple sclerosis.

The DNA of the CDR3 is TGCAGCGTTGAAGCGAAGCGCACTGAGCAGTTCTTC. This encodes CSVEAKRTEQFF. This chain joins TRBV29-1 and TRBJ2-1; D call uncertain. Germline V gene sequence: CDR1 SQVTM, CDR2 ANQGSEA. There are 12 residues in the CDR3. V was trimmed by 1 base and J by 9 bases, leaving 10 bases between them.